What follows are 13 T cell receptor beta chains derived from one specimen sequenced in a study of shared clonotypes between healthy human individuals. Assay used: immunoSEQ multiplex PCR; TCRdb lists only in-frame clones, some missing. Among roughly 650,000 clones listed, more than 95% were seen once. Source material: naive CD4+ T cells sorted from blood. Subset described: CD45RA+ positively selected. All receptors come from a woman in her twenties or thirties in good health.

The chain uses TRBV5-1 and TRBJ2-3; D not resolved. Germline CDR1 and CDR2: SGHRS and YFSETQ. CDR3 length: 16 residues. Trimming removed 4 bases at V and 2 bases at J, with 17 bases between. Here the CDR3 DNA reads TGCGCCAGCAGCCGAAGGACGGTCACTATCACAGATACGCAGTATTTT. Protein: CASSRRTVTITDTQYF.

The CDR3 loop reads CASSWTRDTEAFF. The CDR3 DNA is TGCGCCAGCAGCTGGACAAGGGACACTGAAGCTTTCTTT. The chain links TRBV5-1 to TRBJ1-1; D is perhaps TRBD1 (5 bases). Trimming cost V 3 bases and J 3 bases, with 9 bases left between them. The CDR3 is 13 amino acids. The V gene's germline CDR1 is SGHRS and CDR2 YFSETQ.

This clone has just one count. The J gene is TRBJ2-7, the V gene TRBV27; 10 nucleotides match TRBD1. The length of the CDR3 is 14 residues. Trimming removed 5 bases from V and 5 bases from J; junction bases left unmatched: 6. Germline V lookup: CDR1 MNHEY, CDR2 SMNVEV (reference sequence). The CDR3 coding sequence is TGTGCCAGCAGTGAAGACAGGGGGCACCACGAGCAGTACTTC. Its translation is CASSEDRGHHEQYF.

The chain couples TRBV5-5 to TRBJ2-7; TRBD2 aligns across 9 bases. This CDR3 has 15 amino acids. The germline gives CDR1 SGHKS, CDR2 YYEKEE (reference sequence). V lost 6 bases, J lost 6 bases, and 13 bases stayed unmatched. The CDR3 spells CASTHPAGGTSEQYF. CDR3 coding DNA: TGTGCCAGCACCCACCCGGCGGGAGGGACCTCCGAGCAGTACTTC.

This clone has only one observation. The V and J genes are TRBV7-2 and TRBJ2-7; TRBD2 matches 9 bases. V shed 3 bases, J shed 5 bases, and the junction held 17 bases outside the gene matches. The CDR3 totals 18 residues. Germline lookup yields CDR1 SGHTA and CDR2 FQGNSA. For the CDR3, the DNA is TGTGCCAGCAGCTTCCCGATCCCTGGCGGGAGGGCCTTGGACGAGCAGTACTTC. It specifies CASSFPIPGGRALDEQYF.

This clone is a singleton in its sample. This chain joins TRBV7-9 and TRBJ2-4; D possibly corresponds to TRBD1 (6 bases). The CDR3 runs to 16 residues. Germline V gives CDR1 SEHNR, CDR2 FQNEAQ (reference sequence). Trimming took off 6 bases at V and 0 bases at J, with 15 bases between the two ends. CDR3 nucleotide sequence: TGTGCCAGCAGTAATACAGGGTGGCTAGCCAAAAACATTCAGTACTTC. This sequence encodes CASSNTGWLAKNIQYF.

The V call is TRBV5-1, the J call TRBJ1-4, with D maybe TRBD1 (5 bases). The CDR3 consists of 18 residues. CDR1 and CDR2 (germline): SGHRS, YFSETQ. With 0 bases removed from V and 3 bases from J, the gap between germline ends came to 18 bases. This chain's CDR3 is CASSLVPLEQGPNEKLFF. The CDR3 bases are TGCGCCAGCAGCTTGGTACCACTGGAGCAGGGCCCTAATGAAAAACTGTTTTTT.

The chain couples TRBV28 to TRBJ1-3; D may be TRBD1 (5 bases). In germline, CDR1 is MDHEN, CDR2 SYDVKM. The CDR3 extends over 15 amino acids. Trimming left V 5 bases short and J 4 bases short, with 15 bases between. The CDR3 DNA reads as TGTGCCAGCAGTGAGAGCGTGACAGCCGGAAACACCATATATTTT. Protein product: CASSESVTAGNTIYF.

CDR3 sequence: CASSSDPGGNQPQHF. The CDR3 DNA is TGTGCCAGCAGCTCCGATCCGGGGGGGAATCAGCCCCAGCATTTT. The V call is TRBV5-4, the J call TRBJ1-5; possible D gene TRBD1, 5 bases. V gave up 3 bases and J gave up 4 bases, with 14 bases separating them. The CDR3 consists of 15 residues. Germline CDR1 and CDR2: SGHNT and YYREEE (reference sequence).

Worth noting for this clone: Other DNA sequences from this sample encode an identical CDR3 as well. The chain combines TRBV7-9 with TRBJ2-7; possibly TRBD2 for D (5 bases). The V and J ends lost 1 base and 2 bases respectively, with 9 bases between them. The CDR3 sequence is 14 residues long. CDR1 is SEHNR, CDR2 FQNEAQ, per germline (reference sequence). The CDR3 reads CASSLGTGTYEQYF. As DNA, the CDR3 is TGTGCCAGCAGCTTAGGAACGGGGACCTACGAGCAGTACTTC.

V and J are TRBV5-8 and TRBJ2-3; D gene ambiguous. This CDR3 has 10 residues. Trimming left V 3 bases short and J 7 bases short, with 3 bases between. Germline V gene data show CDR1 as SGHTS and CDR2 as YDEGEE. CDR3 sequence: CASSSNTQYF. The DNA of the CDR3 is TGTGCCAGCAGCTCGAATACGCAGTATTTT.

The genes are TRBV4-1 and TRBJ2-3, with no clear D. This CDR3 is 14 amino acids long. V dropped 8 bases and J dropped 5 bases, with 17 bases sitting between them. CDR1 is MGHRA and CDR2 is YSYEKL in the germline V gene. The CDR3 DNA reads as TGCGCCAGCCGCGCCGCCTTAGATCTAGATACGCAGTATTTT. It codes for CASRAALDLDTQYF.

V and J are TRBV19 and TRBJ2-6; either TRBD1 or TRBD2 may supply D (5 bases each). Germline values: CDR1 LNHDA, CDR2 SQIVND (reference sequence). The CDR3 has 18 amino acids. V was pared by 5 bases and J by 0 bases, with 17 bases between. CDR3 in amino acids: CASSPFRDGFSGANVLTF. The CDR3 DNA is TGTGCCAGTAGTCCTTTCCGGGACGGTTTCTCTGGGGCCAACGTCCTGACTTTC.